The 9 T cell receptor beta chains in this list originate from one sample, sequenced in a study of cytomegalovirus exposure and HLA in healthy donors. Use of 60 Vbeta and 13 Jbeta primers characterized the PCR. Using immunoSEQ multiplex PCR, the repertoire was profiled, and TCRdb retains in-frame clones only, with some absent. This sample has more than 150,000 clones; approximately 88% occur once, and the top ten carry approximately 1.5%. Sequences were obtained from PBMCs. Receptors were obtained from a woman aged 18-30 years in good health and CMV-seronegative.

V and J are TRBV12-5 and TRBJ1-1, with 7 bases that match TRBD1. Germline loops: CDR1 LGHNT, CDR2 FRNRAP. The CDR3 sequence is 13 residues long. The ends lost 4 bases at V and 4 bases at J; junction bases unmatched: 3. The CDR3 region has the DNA TGTGCTAGTGGTTCCTCAGGGGGCACTGAAGCTTTCTTT. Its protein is CASGSSGGTEAFF.

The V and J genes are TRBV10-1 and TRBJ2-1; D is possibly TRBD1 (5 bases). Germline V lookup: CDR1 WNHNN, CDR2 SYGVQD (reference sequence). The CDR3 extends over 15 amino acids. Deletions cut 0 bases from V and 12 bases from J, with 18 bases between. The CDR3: CASSESGQLGRGQFF. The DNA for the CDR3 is TGCGCCAGCAGTGAGTCTGGGCAACTGGGAAGGGGGCAGTTCTTC.

The DNA of the CDR3 is TGTGCCAGCAGCAGTGGGACAATCGGGCAGTTCTTC. This sequence encodes CASSSGTIGQFF. This rearrangement joins TRBV5-6 to TRBJ2-1; D is perhaps TRBD1 (6 bases). In germline, CDR1 is SGHDT, CDR2 YYEEEE. Trimming pared 4 bases from V and 12 bases from J, leaving 14 bases between. The CDR3 is 12 amino acids. Variable domain in full (rest from reference TRBV5-6 and TRBJ2-1): DAGVTQSPTHLIKTRGQQVTLRCSPKSGHDTVSWYQQALGQGPQFIFQYYEEEERQRGNFPDRFSGHQFPNYSSELNVNALLLGDSALYLCASSSGTIGQFFGPGTRLTVL.

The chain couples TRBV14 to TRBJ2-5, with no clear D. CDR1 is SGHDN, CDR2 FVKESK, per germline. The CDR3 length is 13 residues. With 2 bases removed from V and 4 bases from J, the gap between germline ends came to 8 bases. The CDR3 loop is CASSQFPGETQYF. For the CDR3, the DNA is TGTGCCAGCAGCCAATTCCCAGGAGAGACCCAGTACTTC.

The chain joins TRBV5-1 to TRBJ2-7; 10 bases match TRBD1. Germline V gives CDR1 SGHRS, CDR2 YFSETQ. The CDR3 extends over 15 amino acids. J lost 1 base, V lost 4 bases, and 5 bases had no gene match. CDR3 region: CASSPGTGDSYEQYF. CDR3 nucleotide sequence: TGCGCCAGCAGCCCTGGGACAGGGGATTCCTACGAGCAGTACTTC.

The CDR3 here is CASSQDLSGLNTEAFF. CDR3 nucleotides: TGTGCCAGCAGCCAAGATCTTTCAGGCCTGAACACTGAAGCTTTCTTT. This sequence joins TRBV4-2 and TRBJ1-1; D is uncertain. CDR1 and CDR2 (germline): LGHNA, YNFKEQ. Trimming took off 0 bases at V and 0 bases at J, with 11 bases between the two ends. The CDR3 runs to 16 residues.

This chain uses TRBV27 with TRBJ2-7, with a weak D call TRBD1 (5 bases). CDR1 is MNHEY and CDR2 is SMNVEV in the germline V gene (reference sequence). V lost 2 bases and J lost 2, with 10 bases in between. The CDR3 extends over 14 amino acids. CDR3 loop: CASSLRGNPYEQYF. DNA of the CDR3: TGTGCCAGCAGTTTAAGGGGTAACCCCTACGAGCAGTACTTC.

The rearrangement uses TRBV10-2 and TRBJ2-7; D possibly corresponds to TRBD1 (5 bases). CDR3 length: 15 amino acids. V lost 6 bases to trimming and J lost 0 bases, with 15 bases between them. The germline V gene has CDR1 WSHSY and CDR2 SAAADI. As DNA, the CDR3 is TGCGCCAGCAGAACCCAGGGATCGGGCTCCTACGAGCAGTACTTC. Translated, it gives CASRTQGSGSYEQYF.

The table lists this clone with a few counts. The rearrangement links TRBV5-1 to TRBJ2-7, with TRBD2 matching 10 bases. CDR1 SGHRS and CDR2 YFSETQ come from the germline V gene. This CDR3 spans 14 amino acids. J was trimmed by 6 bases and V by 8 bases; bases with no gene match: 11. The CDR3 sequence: CASKTGTSASEQYF. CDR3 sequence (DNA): TGCGCCAGTAAGACCGGGACTAGCGCATCCGAGCAGTACTTC.